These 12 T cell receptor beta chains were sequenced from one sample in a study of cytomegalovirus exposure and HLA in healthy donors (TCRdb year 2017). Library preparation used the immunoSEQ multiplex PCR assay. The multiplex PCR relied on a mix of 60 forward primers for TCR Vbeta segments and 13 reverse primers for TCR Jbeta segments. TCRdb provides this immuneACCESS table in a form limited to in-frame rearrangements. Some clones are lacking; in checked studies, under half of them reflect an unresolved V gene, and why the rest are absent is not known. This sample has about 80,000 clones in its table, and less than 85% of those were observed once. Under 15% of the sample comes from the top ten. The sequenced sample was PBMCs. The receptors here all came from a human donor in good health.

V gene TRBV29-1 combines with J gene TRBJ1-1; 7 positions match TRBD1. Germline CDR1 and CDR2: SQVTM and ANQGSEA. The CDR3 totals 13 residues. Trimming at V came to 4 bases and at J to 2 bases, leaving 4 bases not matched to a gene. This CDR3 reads CSVGDRVNTEAFF. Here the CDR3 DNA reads TGCAGCGTTGGAGACAGGGTTAACACTGAAGCTTTCTTT.

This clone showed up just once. The CDR3: CASSGPGHDSYEQYF. The CDR3 DNA sequence: TGCGCCAGCAGTGGCCCCGGACACGACTCCTACGAGCAGTACTTC. The gene calls are TRBV10-2 and TRBJ2-7, with D perhaps TRBD1 (5 bases). Deletions cut 4 bases from V and 0 bases from J, with 13 bases between. CDR1 and CDR2 (germline): WSHSY, SAAADI. CDR3 length equals 15 residues.

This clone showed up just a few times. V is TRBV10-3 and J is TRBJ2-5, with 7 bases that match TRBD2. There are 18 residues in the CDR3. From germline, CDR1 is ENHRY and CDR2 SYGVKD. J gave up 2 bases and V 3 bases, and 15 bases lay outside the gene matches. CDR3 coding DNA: TGTGCCATCAGTGATGGGGCTAGCGGTGGGCCTCTACAAGAGACCCAGTACTTC. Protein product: CAISDGASGGPLQETQYF.

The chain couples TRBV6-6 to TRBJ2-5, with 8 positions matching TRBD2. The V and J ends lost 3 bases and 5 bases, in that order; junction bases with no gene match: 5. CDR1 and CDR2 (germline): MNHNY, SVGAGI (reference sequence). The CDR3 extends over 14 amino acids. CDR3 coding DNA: TGTGCCAGCAGTTATGGACTAGCAGGCGAGACCCAGTACTTC. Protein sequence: CASSYGLAGETQYF.

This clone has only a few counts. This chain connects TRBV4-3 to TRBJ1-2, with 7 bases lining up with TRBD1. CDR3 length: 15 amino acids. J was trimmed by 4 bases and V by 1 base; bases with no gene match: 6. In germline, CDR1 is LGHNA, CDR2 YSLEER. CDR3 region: CASSQAYTGVYGYTF. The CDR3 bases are TGCGCCAGCAGCCAAGCCTACACAGGGGTCTATGGCTACACCTTC.

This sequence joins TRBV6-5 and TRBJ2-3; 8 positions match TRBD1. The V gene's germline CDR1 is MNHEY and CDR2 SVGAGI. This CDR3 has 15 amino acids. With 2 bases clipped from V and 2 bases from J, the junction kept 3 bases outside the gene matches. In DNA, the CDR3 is TGTGCCAGCAGTTACGGACAGGGTCACACAGATACGCAGTATTTT. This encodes CASSYGQGHTDTQYF.

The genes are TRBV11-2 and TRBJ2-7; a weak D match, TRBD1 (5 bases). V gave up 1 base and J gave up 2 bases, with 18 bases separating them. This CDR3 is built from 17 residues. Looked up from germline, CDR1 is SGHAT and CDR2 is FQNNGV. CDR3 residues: CASSLVIQGINTYEQYF. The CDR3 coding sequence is TGTGCCAGCAGCTTAGTCATTCAGGGAATTAATACCTACGAGCAGTACTTC.

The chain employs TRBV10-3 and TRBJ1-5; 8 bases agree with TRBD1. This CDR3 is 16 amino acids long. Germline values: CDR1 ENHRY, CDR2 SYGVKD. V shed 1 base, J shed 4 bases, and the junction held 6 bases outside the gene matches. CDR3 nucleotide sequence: TGTGCCATCAGTGAGTGGGGGACAGGAGCTAATCAGCCCCAGCATTTT. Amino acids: CAISEWGTGANQPQHF.

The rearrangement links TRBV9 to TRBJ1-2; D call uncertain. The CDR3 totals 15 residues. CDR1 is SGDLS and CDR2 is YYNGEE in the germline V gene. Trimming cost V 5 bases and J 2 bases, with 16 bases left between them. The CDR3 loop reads CASSPAGGFNYGYTF. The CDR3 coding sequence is TGTGCCAGCAGTCCAGCAGGTGGGTTCAACTATGGCTACACCTTC.

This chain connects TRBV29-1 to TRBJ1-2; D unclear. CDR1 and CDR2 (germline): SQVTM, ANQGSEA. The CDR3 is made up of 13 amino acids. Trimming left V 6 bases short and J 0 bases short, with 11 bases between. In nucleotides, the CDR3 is TGCAGCGTGTTTGAGCCTACTAACTATGGCTACACCTTC. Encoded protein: CSVFEPTNYGYTF.

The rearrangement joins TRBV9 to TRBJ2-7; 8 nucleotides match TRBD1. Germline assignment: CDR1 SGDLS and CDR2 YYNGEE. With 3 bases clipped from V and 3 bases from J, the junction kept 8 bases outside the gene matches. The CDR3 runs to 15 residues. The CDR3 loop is CASSEGTGLIYEQYF. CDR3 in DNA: TGTGCCAGCAGCGAGGGGACAGGACTGATCTACGAGCAGTACTTC.

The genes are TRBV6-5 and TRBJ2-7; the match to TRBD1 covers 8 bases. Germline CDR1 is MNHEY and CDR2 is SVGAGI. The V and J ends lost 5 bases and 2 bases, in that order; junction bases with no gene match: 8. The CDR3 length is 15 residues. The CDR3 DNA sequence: TGTGCCAGCAGTCGGTCAGGGGGCCAGACCTACGAGCAGTACTTC. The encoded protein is CASSRSGGQTYEQYF.